Listed below are T cell receptor beta chains from one sample, sequenced in a study of blood T cell repertoires in COVID-19. The method was immunoSEQ multiplex PCR; TCRdb's version includes in-frame clones alone and lacks a portion of them. The sample lists about 170,000 clones, 80% to 90% seen once, with about 2% in the top ten. Sequencing used peripheral blood. These TCRs come from a woman of 80 years or more with acute or convalescent COVID-19. CDR3s include the opening cysteine and the closing phenylalanine or tryptophan. D genes are given only for firm matches. The size entry is marked missing in some rows and otherwise reads once, few, many or a size class.

v_gene	d_gene	j_gene	abundance	CDR3nt	CDR3aa
TRBV5-5	-	TRBJ1-1	-	TGTGCCAGCAGCCCGGACCTGGGAGGCCTTGTTGAAGCTTTCTTT	CASSPDLGGLVEAFF
TRBV11-2	-	TRBJ2-7	-	TGTGCCAGCAGCTTAGAAATGGGTCGGGACGAGCAGTACTTC	CASSLEMGRDEQYF
TRBV9	-	TRBJ1-3	-	TGTGCCAGCAGCGTACTCAGGGGATTGTCTGGAAACACCATATATTTT	CASSVLRGLSGNTIYF
TRBV3-1/TRBV3-2	TRBD2	TRBJ2-1	once	TGTGCCAGCAGCCCGGAACTAGCGGGGGGGCAAGGTGAGCAGTTCTTC	CASSPELAGGQGEQFF
TRBV29-1	-	TRBJ2-2	-	TGCAGCGCAACCGGGACACCAAACACCGGGGAGCTGTTTTTT	CSATGTPNTGELFF
TRBV6-2/TRBV6-3	TRBD2	TRBJ2-3	-	TGTGCCAGCAGCCAAGGTCCGGGAGGGGCAGATACGCAGTATTTT	CASSQGPGGADTQYF
TRBV19	-	TRBJ1-4	few	TGTGCCAGTAGTAAAAACAGTGCAACTAATGAAAAACTGTTTTTT	CASSKNSATNEKLFF
TRBV7-8	TRBD1	TRBJ1-4	once	TGTGCCAGCAGCTTAGGGGACAGTACGAATGAAAAACTGTTTTTT	CASSLGDSTNEKLFF
TRBV7-9	-	TRBJ1-1	-	TGTGCCAGTAGAGGGAACACTGAAGCTTTCTTT	CASRGNTEAFF
TRBV7-8	TRBD1	TRBJ2-2	-	TGTGCCAGCAGCCAAAGGACAGGGCCCGGGGAGCTGTTTTTT	CASSQRTGPGELFF
TRBV30	TRBD2	TRBJ2-7	-	TGTGCCTGCACACCACTAGCGGACTTCTCCTACGAGCAGTACTTC	CACTPLADFSYEQYF
TRBV27	TRBD2	TRBJ2-3	-	TGTGCCAGCAGTTTCAACGCGGGGGGAGATACGCAGTATTTT	CASSFNAGGDTQYF
TRBV7-2	TRBD2	TRBJ2-1	-	TGTGCCAGCAGCTCCCGACGACTAGCGGGAGCGGGCAATGAGCAGTTCTTC	CASSSRRLAGAGNEQFF
TRBV19	TRBD1	TRBJ1-5	-	TGTGCCAGTAGTATCGGGACAGGGGGCAATCAGCCCCAGCATTTT	CASSIGTGGNQPQHF
TRBV5-6	-	TRBJ1-3	-	TGTGCCAGCAGCTATACAGGGAACACCATATATTTT	CASSYTGNTIYF
TRBV19	-	TRBJ1-2	few	TGTGCCAGTACCCTGGCGGGGAACTATGGCTACACCTTC	CASTLAGNYGYTF
TRBV28	-	TRBJ2-7	-	TGTGCCAGCAGCCAAGGGGGTTCGAGAGAGCAGTACTTC	CASSQGGSREQYF
TRBV7-9	TRBD2	TRBJ2-1	-	TGTGCCAGCAGCAGCGGGGCGGGACCTCCCTACAATGAGCAGTTCTTC	CASSSGAGPPYNEQFF
TRBV3-1/TRBV3-2	TRBD2	TRBJ2-1	once	TGTGCCAGCAGCCAAGTCGGGAGGTCCTACAATGAGCAGTTCTTC	CASSQVGRSYNEQFF
TRBV5-1	TRBD1	TRBJ2-5	once	TGCGCCAGCAGCTTGCTCGCGCAGGGGGCATCGGAGACCCAGTACTTC	CASSLLAQGASETQYF
TRBV7-3	-	TRBJ2-1	-	TGTGCCAGCAGCCGTAGCCCGGACTACCCTTCCAGCTCCTACAATGAGCAGTTCTTC	CASSRSPDYPSSSYNEQFF
TRBV4-3	-	TRBJ2-7	once	TGCGCCAGCAGCCAAGATTTTGGAGAACCCCTCTACGAGCAGTACTTC	CASSQDFGEPLYEQYF
TRBV27	TRBD2	TRBJ2-1	-	TGTGCCAGCAGATCATCGGTACTAGCGGGGGTCAATGAGCAGTTCTTC	CASRSSVLAGVNEQFF
TRBV5-1	TRBD1	TRBJ2-2	few	TGCGCCAGCAGCTTCACAGGGGGCACCGGGGAGCTGTTTTTT	CASSFTGGTGELFF
TRBV6-5	-	TRBJ2-3	-	TGTGCCAGCAACGAGAATCCAAGCACAGATACGCAGTATTTT	CASNENPSTDTQYF
TRBV7-9	-	TRBJ2-2	few	TGTGCCAGCGGCGTCCAACAGGGAGGGTCCGGGGAGCTGTTTTTT	CASGVQQGGSGELFF
TRBV2	TRBD2	TRBJ2-2	-	TGTGCCAGCGGACTCCAGCGGGGAGGGACCGGGGAGCTGTTTTTT	CASGLQRGGTGELFF
TRBV3-1/TRBV3-2	-	TRBJ2-6	-	TGTGCCAGCAGCCAAGTGGTCGGGACTGGGGCCAACGTCCTGACTTTC	CASSQVVGTGANVLTF
TRBV21-1	-	TRBJ1-2	many	TGTGCCAGCAGCACCCGTCGGGGAAACTATGGCTACACCTTC	CASSTRRGNYGYTF
TRBV10-3	-	TRBJ1-6	-	TGTGCCATCAGTGCGCAGGGCCCTGATTCACCCCTCCACTTT	CAISAQGPDSPLHF
TRBV2	TRBD1	TRBJ1-2	few	TGTGCCAGCAGTGCCGGACAGGATGGCTACACCTTC	CASSAGQDGYTF
TRBV28	TRBD2	TRBJ2-5	-	TGTGCCAGCAGTTCAACTAGCGGCAAAGAGACCCAGTACTTC	CASSSTSGKETQYF
TRBV4-1	-	TRBJ2-1	-	TGCGCCAGCAGCCATATACCCGGGGAGTTCAATGAGCAGTTCTTC	CASSHIPGEFNEQFF
TRBV7-2	TRBD1	TRBJ1-2	-	TGTGCCAGCAGCTCCCGGGACAGCTCTAACTATGGCTACACCTTC	CASSSRDSSNYGYTF
TRBV11-1	TRBD1	TRBJ2-1	-	TGTGCCAGCAGCCCTGACAGGGGGCTGTCGCAGTTCTTC	CASSPDRGLSQFF
TRBV7-8	TRBD2	TRBJ2-3	-	TGTGCCAGCAGCTTACTAGCGGGAGCAGCGGATACGCAGTATTTT	CASSLLAGAADTQYF
TRBV7-2	TRBD2	TRBJ2-3	-	TGTGCCAGCAGCTTATCGGGACTAGCGGACACAGATACGCAGTATTTT	CASSLSGLADTDTQYF
TRBV5-1	TRBD1	TRBJ2-7	-	TGCGCCAGCAGCTCCGGGACAGGGGGCCGGTACGAGCAGTACTTC	CASSSGTGGRYEQYF
TRBV2	TRBD1	TRBJ1-4	once	TGTGCCAGCAGTCGACAGGGCTTAAATGAAAAACTGTTTTTT	CASSRQGLNEKLFF
TRBV29-1	-	TRBJ1-3	-	TGCAGCTGCCGCAGGGACTCTGGAAACACCATATATTTT	CSCRRDSGNTIYF
TRBV4-1	-	TRBJ1-4	-	TGCGCCAGCAGCACGCTAAGAAATGAAAAACTGTTTTTT	CASSTLRNEKLFF
TRBV11-2	-	TRBJ1-5	-	TGTGCCAGCAGCCCTTCAGGGAACAATCAGCCCCAGCATTTT	CASSPSGNNQPQHF